Listed here are 29 T cell receptor beta chains from one sample, sequenced in a study of monozygotic twins with inflammatory bowel disease. TCRdb reprocessed the 5' RACE reads and stores each CDR3 protein as one record, lacking DNA. Found here are around 400,000 distinct CDR3 sequences; the top ten clones hold 2% to 2.5%. Material for sequencing was blood. The receptors derive from a human donor with ulcerative colitis or Crohn's disease, or a healthy co-twin of an affected twin (not recorded which).

The V call is TRBV14, the J call TRBJ2-1; the TCRdb call, TRBD2, lacks DNA for checking. The CDR3 has 16 amino acids. The germline V gene has CDR1 SGHDN and CDR2 FVKESK. The CDR3 loop reads CASSPAGLPGYNEQFF. Complete variable domain (other parts from reference TRBV14 and TRBJ2-1): EAGVTQFPSHSVIEKGQTVTLRCDPISGHDNLYWYRRVMGKEIKFLLHFVKESKQDESGMPNNRFLAERTGGTYSTLKVQPAELEDSGVYFCASSPAGLPGYNEQFFGPGTRLTVL.

The CDR3 protein is CAWSVSLTVENSYEQYF. The genes are TRBV30 and TRBJ2-7; as DNA is missing, the TRBD2 call by TCRdb cannot be tested. The CDR3 is 17 residues long. Per the germline V gene, CDR1 is GTSNPN and CDR2 is SVGIG (reference sequence).

The chain employs TRBV10-3 and TRBJ1-1; checking the TCRdb D call of TRBD1 is not possible without DNA. The CDR3 sequence is 14 residues long. Per germline, CDR1 ENHRY and CDR2 SYGVKD. CDR3 sequence reads: CATRTAQMNTEAFF.

This chain connects TRBV20-1 to TRBJ2-7. The V gene's germline CDR1 is DFQATT and CDR2 SNEGSKA (reference sequence). This CDR3 contains 15 residues. The CDR3 sequence is CSARDQLASSYEQYF.

J is TRBJ2-1 and V is TRBV7-8; without DNA, the TCRdb call of TRBD2 cannot be checked. Germline-derived CDR1 and CDR2 are SGHVS and FQNEAQ. CDR3 size: 17 residues. The CDR3: CASSLRSLAAPYNEQFF.

The J gene is TRBJ2-5, the V gene TRBV20-1; TCRdb picks TRBD2, but there is no DNA to check that call. Germline-derived CDR1 and CDR2 are DFQATT and SNEGSKA (reference sequence). The CDR3 is made up of 14 amino acids. CDR3 protein: CSANRLSGQETQYF.

The rearrangement links TRBV5-1 to TRBJ1-1; TCRdb lists TRBD1, though no DNA is available to test this call. This CDR3 has 12 amino acids. Germline CDR1 reads SGHRS; CDR2 reads YFSETQ. The CDR3 loop is CASSGQGLEAFF. The whole variable domain, remainder taken from reference TRBV5-1 and TRBJ1-1, is KAGVTQTPRYLIKTRGQQVTLSCSPISGHRSVSWYQQTPGQGLQFLFEYFSETQRNKGNFPGRFSGRQFSNSRSEMNVSTLELGDSALYLCASSGQGLEAFFGQGTRLTVV.

V is TRBV11-1 and J is TRBJ1-1; the TRBD1 assignment by TCRdb is unverifiable without DNA. The CDR3 length is 15 residues. Germline assignment: CDR1 SGHAT and CDR2 FQDESV (reference sequence). Here the CDR3 reads CASSSGRRQDTEAFF. Full variable domain (outside the CDR3, taken from reference TRBV11-1 and TRBJ1-1): EAEVAQSPRYKITEKSQAVAFWCDPISGHATLYWYRQILGQGPELLVQFQDESVVDDSQLPKDRFSAERLKGVDSTLKIQPAELGDSAMYLCASSSGRRQDTEAFFGQGTRLTVV.

This chain connects TRBV20-1 to TRBJ2-7. This CDR3 contains 11 residues. CDR1 and CDR2 from the germline V gene are DFQATT and SNEGSKA (reference sequence). The CDR3 protein is CSARDLARQYF.

The chain recombines TRBV5-5 with TRBJ2-5; the TCRdb D gene call, TRBD2, has no DNA to confirm it. The CDR3 covers 13 residues. Germline-derived CDR1 and CDR2 are SGHKS and YYEKEE (reference sequence). The CDR3 loop is CASDYGWGETQYF. Full variable domain (rest looked up from reference TRBV5-5 and TRBJ2-5): DAGVTQSPTHLIKTRGQQVTLRCSPISGHKSVSWYQQVLGQGPQFIFQYYEKEERGRGNFPDRFSARQFPNYSSELNVNALLLGDSALYLCASDYGWGETQYFGPGTRLLVL.

The chain links TRBV2 to TRBJ1-1; no DNA is available, so the TRBD1 call from TCRdb remains unchecked. CDR1 and CDR2 from the germline V gene are SNHLY and FYNNEI. The CDR3 spans 11 residues. CDR3 sequence: CASRTQGEAFF.

The V call is TRBV3-1, the J call TRBJ2-2; TCRdb names TRBD1, which stays unverified in the absence of DNA. This CDR3 has 12 amino acids. Germline V gene data show CDR1 as LGHDT and CDR2 as YNNKEL (reference sequence). This CDR3 is CASSAGGGELFF.

J is TRBJ2-4 and V is TRBV4-3; as DNA is missing, the TRBD1 call by TCRdb cannot be tested. The CDR3 sequence is 17 residues long. Germline lookup yields CDR1 LGHNA and CDR2 YSLEER. CDR3 in amino acids: CASSQVAPPLAKNIQYF.

V is TRBV5-1 and J is TRBJ1-2; TCRdb calls TRBD1, which cannot be checked without DNA. This CDR3 region has 16 residues. Germline V gene lookup returns CDR1 SGHRS and CDR2 YFSETQ. The CDR3 loop reads CASSSGYGQENYGYTF.

V usage is TRBV6-2 or TRBV6-3 and J usage is TRBJ2-2; absent DNA, TCRdb's TRBD2 call cannot be checked. Germline CDR1 MNHEY, CDR2 SVGEGT. This CDR3 region has 17 residues. CDR3: CASSTGTSGRRAGELFF.

The chain uses TRBV24-1 and TRBJ2-3; TCRdb names TRBD2, which stays unverified in the absence of DNA. Germline V lookup: CDR1 KGHDR, CDR2 SFDVKD. The CDR3 has 18 amino acids. CDR3 amino acids: CATSAASGGGGPTDTQYF.

CDR3 sequence: CASTRDRGIDTQYF. The genes are TRBV5-5 and TRBJ2-3; TCRdb's D call, TRBD1, is unchecked because there is no DNA. This CDR3 has 14 amino acids. Germline V gene data show CDR1 as SGHKS and CDR2 as YYEKEE (reference sequence). Full variable domain (outside the CDR3, taken from reference TRBV5-5 and TRBJ2-3): DAGVTQSPTHLIKTRGQQVTLRCSPISGHKSVSWYQQVLGQGPQFIFQYYEKEERGRGNFPDRFSARQFPNYSSELNVNALLLGDSALYLCASTRDRGIDTQYFGPGTRLTVL.

The gene calls are TRBV28 and TRBJ2-3; the D call of TRBD2 rests on TCRdb alone, since no DNA is present to check it. This CDR3 contains 15 residues. The germline V gene encodes CDR1 MDHEN and CDR2 SYDVKM. This CDR3 reads CASSLTSSGVDTQYF.

The CDR3 loop is CASSKSGTGVYTIYF. The chain employs TRBV6-1 and TRBJ1-3; the TRBD1 assignment by TCRdb is unverifiable without DNA. There are 15 residues in the CDR3. The germline CDR1 and CDR2 sequences are MNHNS and SASEGT.

The rearrangement joins TRBV5-1 to TRBJ2-3; the D call from TCRdb, TRBD1, cannot be confirmed without DNA. From germline, CDR1 is SGHRS and CDR2 YFSETQ. The CDR3 is 13 amino acids. Here the CDR3 reads CASTPGGTDTQYF.

CDR3 sequence reads: CASSQYRRALTGELFF. This chain joins TRBV3-1 and TRBJ2-2; TCRdb's D call, TRBD2, is unchecked because there is no DNA. This CDR3 spans 16 amino acids. Germline V gene lookup returns CDR1 LGHDT and CDR2 YNNKEL (reference sequence).

The rearrangement joins TRBV21-1 to TRBJ1-2. TRBV21-1 is deemed a pseudogene. The CDR3 spans 14 residues. The CDR3 spells CASSKERYNYGYTF.

The chain couples TRBV10-3 to TRBJ2-2. Germline CDR1 is ENHRY and CDR2 is SYGVKD. This CDR3 has 14 amino acids. The CDR3 is CAISESQNTGELFF.

This chain links TRBV5-1 with TRBJ1-2; TCRdb selects TRBD1, and the lack of DNA leaves this call unchecked. Germline CDR1 and CDR2: SGHRS and YFSETQ. The CDR3 totals 14 residues. This CDR3 is CADLGGKVDDGYTF.

This chain uses TRBV5-6 with TRBJ2-7. CDR1 SGHDT and CDR2 YYEEEE come from the germline V gene. The CDR3 covers 13 residues. The chain's CDR3 is CASSQSPSDEQYF.

The CDR3 sequence: CSVVRGGGELFF. V and J are TRBV29-1 and TRBJ2-2; TCRdb indicates TRBD1, and absent DNA this call remains unverified. Per the germline V gene, CDR1 is SQVTM and CDR2 is ANQGSEA. This CDR3 contains 12 residues.

The J gene is TRBJ2-7, the V gene TRBV5-6; absent DNA, TCRdb's TRBD1 call cannot be checked. Germline V CDR1 and CDR2: SGHDT, YYEEEE. This CDR3 is 16 amino acids long. CDR3 sequence reads: CASSLKSTGRGNEQYF.

The chain employs TRBV14 and TRBJ2-2; TCRdb's D call, TRBD1, is unchecked because there is no DNA. This CDR3 is 15 amino acids long. From germline, CDR1 is SGHDN and CDR2 FVKESK. CDR3 protein: CASSRDFSNTGELFF. The full variable domain, in which reference TRBV14 and TRBJ2-2 provide the parts outside the CDR3, is EAGVTQFPSHSVIEKGQTVTLRCDPISGHDNLYWYRRVMGKEIKFLLHFVKESKQDESGMPNNRFLAERTGGTYSTLKVQPAELEDSGVYFCASSRDFSNTGELFFGEGSRLTVL.

This sequence joins TRBV11-2 and TRBJ2-5; checking the TCRdb D call of TRBD2 is not possible without DNA. Germline CDR1 reads SGHAT; CDR2 reads FQNNGV. The CDR3 covers 18 residues. This CDR3 reads CASSSEIAGGLWSETQYF. Combining the CDR3 with reference TRBV11-2 and TRBJ2-5 gives the whole variable domain EAGVAQSPRYKIIEKRQSVAFWCNPISGHATLYWYQQILGQGPKLLIQFQNNGVVDDSQLPKDRFSAERLKGVDSTLKIQPAKLEDSAVYLCASSSEIAGGLWSETQYFGPGTRLLVL.